A selection of T cell receptor beta chains follows, all from one sample in a study of control samples from healthy donors and cancer patients. The repertoire was sequenced with immunoSEQ multiplex PCR; TCRdb's copy has only in-frame clones and lacks some. The sample consists of 350,000 to 450,000 clones, 80% to 95% of them appearing once. Sequencing input: PBMCs. These receptor sequences come from a man in his forties with head and neck cancer. CDR3s include the opening cysteine and the closing phenylalanine or tryptophan. The order of the fields is J gene, clone size, V gene, CDR3 length, D gene, CDR3 DNA, CDR3 protein. The D gene is left open where the match is weak. Expanded clones are given a class, and other clones once, few, many or no size at all.

TRBJ2-2	few	TRBV6-5	16	TRBD2	TGTGCCAGCAGTTACCTAGCGGGAGTTCACACCGGGGAGCTGTTTTTT	CASSYLAGVHTGELFF
TRBJ2-7	once	TRBV9	15	-	TGTGCCAGCAGCCCTAGCCGGGGATTTGCCTACGAGCAGTACTTC	CASSPSRGFAYEQYF
TRBJ1-5	-	TRBV15	12	TRBD1	TGTGCCATCGGACAGGGGGATCAGCCCCAGCATTTT	CAIGQGDQPQHF
TRBJ2-2	-	TRBV30	14	TRBD2	TGTGCCTGGATTGGGACTAGCCGCGCCGGGGAGCTGTTTTTT	CAWIGTSRAGELFF
TRBJ1-1	once	TRBV6-2/TRBV6-3	15	-	TGTGCCAGCAGTTACAGGGGTAATATGAACACTGAAGCTTTCTTT	CASSYRGNMNTEAFF
TRBJ2-1	-	TRBV27	16	-	TGTGCCAGCAGTTTATTAAGGGGGGGTCTTCGCGATGAGCAGTTCTTC	CASSLLRGGLRDEQFF
TRBJ2-6	-	TRBV7-9	15	-	TGTGCCAGCAGCTTATTAGGCTCTGGGGCCAACGTCCTGACTTTC	CASSLLGSGANVLTF
TRBJ1-1	-	TRBV19	16	TRBD1	TGTGCCAGTAGGGGAGACAGGGAAAGGATGAACACTGAAGCTTTCTTT	CASRGDRERMNTEAFF
TRBJ2-2	-	TRBV9	15	TRBD2	TGTGCCAGCAGCGACTTAGCGGGAGGCCCCGGGGAGCTGTTTTTT	CASSDLAGGPGELFF
TRBJ1-6	-	TRBV19	14	-	TGTGCCAGTAGTATAGTAAGGGAATCCTCACCCCTCCACTTT	CASSIVRESSPLHF
TRBJ2-5	-	TRBV7-3	13	-	TGTGCCAGCAGCGTGGGAGCGCAAGAGACCCAGTACTTC	CASSVGAQETQYF
TRBJ2-7	-	TRBV5-1	13	TRBD1	TGCGCCAGCAGCTCCGGGACAGATTACGAGCAGTACTTC	CASSSGTDYEQYF
TRBJ2-7	-	TRBV7-2	14	TRBD2	TGTGCCAGCAAACTAGCGGGGGGACCCTACGAGCAGTACTTC	CASKLAGGPYEQYF
TRBJ2-7	few	TRBV21-1	16	-	TGTGCCAGCAGCAAACCCCCTACTATGCCCTCCAACGAGCAGTACTTC	CASSKPPTMPSNEQYF
TRBJ1-1	-	TRBV11-2	13	-	TGTGCCAGCAGCTTCGGGACTCAGTCTGAAGCTTTCTTT	CASSFGTQSEAFF
TRBJ1-2	-	TRBV18	17	TRBD1	TGTGCCAGCTCGCCTCCGGACAGGGGGGAATTCGGCTATGGCTACACCTTC	CASSPPDRGEFGYGYTF
TRBJ2-7	-	TRBV28	14	-	TGTGCCAGCAGTCCCCCGGGGCAGGTCTACGAGCAGTACTTC	CASSPPGQVYEQYF
TRBJ2-7	once	TRBV20-1	11	-	TGCAGTGCTAAAGGGGGCTACGAGCAGTACTTC	CSAKGGYEQYF
TRBJ2-5	-	TRBV30	12	-	TGTGCCTGGGACAGGGGAGGGGAGACCCAGTACTTC	CAWDRGGETQYF
TRBJ2-1	-	TRBV3-1/TRBV3-2	16	-	TGTGCCAGCAGCCCAACCCAGACAGCCTGGTACAATGAGCAGTTCTTC	CASSPTQTAWYNEQFF
TRBJ1-1	-	TRBV19	12	-	TGTGCCAGTAGTAACAGGGATACTGAAGCTTTCTTT	CASSNRDTEAFF
TRBJ1-2	-	TRBV29-1	12	-	TGCAGCGTCTCACGGGCAATCTATGGCTACACCTTC	CSVSRAIYGYTF
TRBJ1-1	-	TRBV27	13	-	TGTGCCAGCAGTTTCTCCCCTAACACTGAAGCTTTCTTT	CASSFSPNTEAFF
TRBJ1-3	-	TRBV29-1	13	-	TGCAGCGTTGAAAGGGCACAAGGAAACACCATATATTTT	CSVERAQGNTIYF
TRBJ2-1	-	TRBV4-1	14	-	TGCGCCAGCAGCCAAGACCTTGGTATCGGTGAGCAGTTCTTC	CASSQDLGIGEQFF
TRBJ2-3	once	TRBV30	12	-	TGTGCCTGGACGGAGATAGGGGATACGCAGTATTTT	CAWTEIGDTQYF
TRBJ1-4	-	TRBV6-6	10	-	TGTGCCAGCAGTAGAGAAAAACTGTTTTTT	CASSREKLFF
TRBJ2-1	-	TRBV28	16	TRBD1	TGTGCCAGCAGCCCCGGCTGGGACAGGGCCCCCCATGAGCAGTTCTTC	CASSPGWDRAPHEQFF
TRBJ2-3	-	TRBV19	16	TRBD1	TGTGCCAGTAGTGCCGAGGCCACAGGGGCGAGAGATACGCAGTATTTT	CASSAEATGARDTQYF
TRBJ2-7	-	TRBV7-2	15	TRBD1	TGTGCCAGCAGCCCGGCCGGGACAGGGACCTACGAGCAGTACTTC	CASSPAGTGTYEQYF
TRBJ2-7	-	TRBV4-1	15	TRBD1	TGCGCCAGCAGCCTCTTCGGGGACAGGGATTCGGGGCAGTACTTC	CASSLFGDRDSGQYF
TRBJ2-3	-	TRBV7-6	15	-	TGTGCCAGCAGCTCCAGGGTCTCCCGGACAGATACGCAGTATTTT	CASSSRVSRTDTQYF
TRBJ1-1	-	TRBV30	13	-	TGTGCCTGGAGGGGACGGGACAACTGGTGGGCTTTCTTT	CAWRGRDNWWAFF
TRBJ2-7	once	TRBV3-1/TRBV3-2	15	-	TGTGCCAGCAGCCAACAACCACAGGGATTTGACGAGCAGTACTTC	CASSQQPQGFDEQYF
TRBJ2-1	-	TRBV7-6	17	TRBD2	TGTGCCAGCAGCCTTCCACGGACTAGCGGGGCCGCGGGTGAGCAGTTCTTC	CASSLPRTSGAAGEQFF
TRBJ1-2	few	TRBV6-5	15	TRBD1	TGTGCCAGCAGGAGCGACAGGGGGGCGGACTATGGCTACACCTTC	CASRSDRGADYGYTF
TRBJ1-2	-	TRBV21-1	15	-	TGTGCCAGCAGCCTCGAGACAGGGGGTAACTATGGCTACACCTTC	CASSLETGGNYGYTF
TRBJ2-2	-	TRBV24-1	17	-	TGTGCCACCAGTGATTTGGTAGGCAGGGGCGAGACCGGGGAGCTGTTTTTT	CATSDLVGRGETGELFF
TRBJ2-7	few	TRBV7-3	14	-	TGTGCCAGCAGCTTAGGTGGGGGAAACTACGAGCAGTACTTC	CASSLGGGNYEQYF
TRBJ2-1	-	TRBV7-3	12	-	TGTGCCAGCAGCTTGGGACGCCAGGGGCAGTTCTTC	CASSLGRQGQFF
TRBJ2-4	-	TRBV19	14	TRBD2	TGTGCCAGTAGTATTCGGACTAGCGAAAACATTCAGTACTTC	CASSIRTSENIQYF
TRBJ1-5	-	TRBV28	12	-	TGTGCCAGCCTGGGGAGGGGTCAGCCCCAGCATTTT	CASLGRGQPQHF
TRBJ1-2	-	TRBV10-3	14	-	TGTGCCATCAGTGAGTCGTCAGGGGCCTATGGCTACACCTTC	CAISESSGAYGYTF
TRBJ2-1	-	TRBV5-1	18	TRBD2	TGCGCCAGCAGCCGCTTTTTTGCGGGGGAGTTGACCGACAATGAGCAGTTCTTC	CASSRFFAGELTDNEQFF
TRBJ2-7	-	TRBV27	14	TRBD1	TGTGCCAGCAGTGGCGCGGCTAGCAGGGGGGAGCAGTACTTC	CASSGAASRGEQYF
TRBJ2-5	-	TRBV29-1	11	-	TGCAGCGTTGAGGGGTCGGAGACCCAGTACTTC	CSVEGSETQYF
TRBJ2-1	-	TRBV18	15	-	TGTGCCACTAACGTACTAGGGGTTTGGGACAATGAGCAGTTCTTC	CATNVLGVWDNEQFF
TRBJ1-6	-	TRBV28	11	-	TGTGCCAGCAGTTTAAAGTCACCCCTCCACTTT	CASSLKSPLHF
TRBJ2-1	-	TRBV30	14	TRBD1	TGTGCCCGACAGGGGGGTGGAAGCTACAATGAGCAGTTCTTC	CARQGGGSYNEQFF
TRBJ2-6	few	TRBV7-3	18	TRBD1	TGTGCCAGCAGCTCCGCGGGACAGGGGGCGTCTGGGGCCAACGTCCTGACTTTC	CASSSAGQGASGANVLTF
TRBJ2-7	-	TRBV5-4	12	TRBD2	TGTGCCAGCAGCTTAACTAGCGGGAGGGAGTACTTC	CASSLTSGREYF
TRBJ1-3	-	TRBV4-1	16	-	TGCGCCAGCAGCCCAGATCCGGTCCGGGGAGGCAACACCATATATTTT	CASSPDPVRGGNTIYF
TRBJ2-7	-	TRBV7-5	21	-	TGTGCCAGAAGCTTATATCTATCAGATGATCAGGCTAGCGGGGGCTGGGGCGAGCAGTACTTC	CARSLYLSDDQASGGWGEQYF
TRBJ1-2	-	TRBV27	16	-	TGTGCCAGCAGTTTAATGGCAGGGAGAACTAACTATGGCTACACCTTC	CASSLMAGRTNYGYTF
TRBJ2-1	once	TRBV19	20	-	TGTGCCAGTAGTATAGATCTTAATGACAGGGAGGGAGGCTCCTACAATGAGCAGTTCTTC	CASSIDLNDREGGSYNEQFF
TRBJ2-7	-	TRBV6-2/TRBV6-3	14	TRBD1	TGTGCCAGCAGTCAAAGGGGGCGCCATGGCGAGCAGTACTTC	CASSQRGRHGEQYF
TRBJ1-4	-	TRBV19	16	TRBD1	TGTGCCAGTAGTATTGTGGACAGGGGAACTAATGAAAAACTGTTTTTT	CASSIVDRGTNEKLFF